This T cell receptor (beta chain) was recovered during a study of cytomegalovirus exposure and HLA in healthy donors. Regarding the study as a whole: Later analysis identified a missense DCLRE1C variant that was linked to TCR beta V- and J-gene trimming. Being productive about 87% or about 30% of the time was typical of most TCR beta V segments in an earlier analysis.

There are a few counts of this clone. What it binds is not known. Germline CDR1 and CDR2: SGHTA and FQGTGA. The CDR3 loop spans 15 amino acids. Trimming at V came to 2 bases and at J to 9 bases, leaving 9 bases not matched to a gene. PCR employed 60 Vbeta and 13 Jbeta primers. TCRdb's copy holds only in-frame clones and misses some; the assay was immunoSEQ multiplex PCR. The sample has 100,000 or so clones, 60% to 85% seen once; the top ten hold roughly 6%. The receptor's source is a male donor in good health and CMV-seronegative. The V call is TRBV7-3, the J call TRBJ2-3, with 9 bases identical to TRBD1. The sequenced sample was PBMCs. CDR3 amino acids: CASSLSGQGVGTQYF. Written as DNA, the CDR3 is TGTGCCAGCAGCTTATCGGGACAGGGTGTTGGAACGCAGTATTTT. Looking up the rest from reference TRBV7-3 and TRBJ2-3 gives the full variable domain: GAGVSQTPSNKVTEKGKYVELRCDPISGHTALYWYRQSLGQGPEFLIYFQGTGAADDSGLPNDRFFAVRPEGSVSTLKIQRTERGDSAVYLCASSLSGQGVGTQYFGPGTRLTVL.